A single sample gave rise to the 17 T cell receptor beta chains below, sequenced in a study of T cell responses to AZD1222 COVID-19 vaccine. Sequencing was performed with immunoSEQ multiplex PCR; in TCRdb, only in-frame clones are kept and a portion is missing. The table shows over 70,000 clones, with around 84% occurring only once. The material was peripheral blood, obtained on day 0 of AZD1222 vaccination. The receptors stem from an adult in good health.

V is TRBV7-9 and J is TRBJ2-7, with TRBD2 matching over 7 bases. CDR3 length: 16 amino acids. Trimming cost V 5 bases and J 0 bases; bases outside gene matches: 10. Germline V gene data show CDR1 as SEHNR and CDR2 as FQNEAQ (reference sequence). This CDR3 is CASSPRGGLSSYEQYF. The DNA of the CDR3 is TGTGCCAGCAGCCCTCGGGGAGGGCTGAGCTCCTACGAGCAGTACTTC.

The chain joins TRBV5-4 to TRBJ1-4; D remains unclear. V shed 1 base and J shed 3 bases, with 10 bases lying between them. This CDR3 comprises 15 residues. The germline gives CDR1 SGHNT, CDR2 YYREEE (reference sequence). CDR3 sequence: CASSLKTGPNEKLFF. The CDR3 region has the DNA TGTGCCAGCAGCTTGAAGACGGGCCCTAATGAAAAACTGTTTTTT.

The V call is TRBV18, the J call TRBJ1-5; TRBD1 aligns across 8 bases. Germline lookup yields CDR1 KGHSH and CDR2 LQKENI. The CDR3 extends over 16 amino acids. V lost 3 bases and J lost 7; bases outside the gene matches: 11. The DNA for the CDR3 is TGTGCCAGCTCACCCACGACCAGGGGGCGCGACCAGCCCCAGCATTTT. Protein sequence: CASSPTTRGRDQPQHF.

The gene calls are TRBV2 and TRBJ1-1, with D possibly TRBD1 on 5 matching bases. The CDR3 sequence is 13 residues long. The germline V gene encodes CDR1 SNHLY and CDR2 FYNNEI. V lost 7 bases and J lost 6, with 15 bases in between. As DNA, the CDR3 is TGTGCCAGCAATAAATTGGGACGGTCTGAAGCTTTCTTT. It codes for CASNKLGRSEAFF.

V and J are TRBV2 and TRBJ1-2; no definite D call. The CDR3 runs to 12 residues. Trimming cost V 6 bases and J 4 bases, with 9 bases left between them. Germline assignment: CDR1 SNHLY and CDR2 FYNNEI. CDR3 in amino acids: CASSGRLYGYTF. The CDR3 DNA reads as TGTGCCAGCAGCGGACGGCTCTATGGCTACACCTTC. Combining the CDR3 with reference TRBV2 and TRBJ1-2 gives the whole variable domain EPEVTQTPSHQVTQMGQEVILRCVPISNHLYFYWYRQILGQKVEFLVSFYNNEISEKSEIFDDQFSVERPDGSNFTLKIRSTKLEDSAMYFCASSGRLYGYTFGSGTRLTVV.

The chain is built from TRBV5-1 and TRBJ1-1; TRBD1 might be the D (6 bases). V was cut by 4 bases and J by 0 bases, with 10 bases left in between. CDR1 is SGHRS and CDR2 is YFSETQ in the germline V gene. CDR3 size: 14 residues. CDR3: CASSPGHLNTEAFF. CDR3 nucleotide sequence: TGCGCCAGCAGCCCGGGACACCTGAACACTGAAGCTTTCTTT.

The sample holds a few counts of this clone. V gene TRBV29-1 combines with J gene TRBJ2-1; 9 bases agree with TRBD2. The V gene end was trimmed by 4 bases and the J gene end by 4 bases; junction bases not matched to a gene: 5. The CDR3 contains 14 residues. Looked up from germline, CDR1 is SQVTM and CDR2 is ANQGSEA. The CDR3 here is CSVARREGYNEQFF. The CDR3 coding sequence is TGCAGCGTTGCCCGGCGGGAGGGATACAATGAGCAGTTCTTC.

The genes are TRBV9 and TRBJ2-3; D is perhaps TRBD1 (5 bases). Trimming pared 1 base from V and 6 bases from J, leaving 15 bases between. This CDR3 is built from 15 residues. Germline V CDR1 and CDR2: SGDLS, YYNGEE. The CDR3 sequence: CASSVRGMPVDTQYF. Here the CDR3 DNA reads TGTGCCAGCAGCGTAAGGGGCATGCCTGTGGATACGCAGTATTTT.

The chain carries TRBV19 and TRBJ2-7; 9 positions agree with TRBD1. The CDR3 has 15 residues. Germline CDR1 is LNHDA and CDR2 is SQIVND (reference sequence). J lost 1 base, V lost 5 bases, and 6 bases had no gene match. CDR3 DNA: TGTGCCAGTAGTCCCTGGGGACAGGGTTCCTACGAGCAGTACTTC. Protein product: CASSPWGQGSYEQYF.

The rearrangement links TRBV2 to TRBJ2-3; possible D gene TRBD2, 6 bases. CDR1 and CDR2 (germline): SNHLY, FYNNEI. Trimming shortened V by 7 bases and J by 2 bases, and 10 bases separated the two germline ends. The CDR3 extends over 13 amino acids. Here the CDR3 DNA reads TGTGCCAGCAACGGCGGGAACACAGATACGCAGTATTTT. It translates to CASNGGNTDTQYF.

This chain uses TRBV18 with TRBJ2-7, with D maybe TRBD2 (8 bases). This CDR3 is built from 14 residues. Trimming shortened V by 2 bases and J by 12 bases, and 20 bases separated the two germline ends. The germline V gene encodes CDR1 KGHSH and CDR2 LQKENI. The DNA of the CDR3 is TGTGCCAGCTCACCATCACGGGAGGGGGCCCGGTGGTACTTC. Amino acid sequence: CASSPSREGARWYF.

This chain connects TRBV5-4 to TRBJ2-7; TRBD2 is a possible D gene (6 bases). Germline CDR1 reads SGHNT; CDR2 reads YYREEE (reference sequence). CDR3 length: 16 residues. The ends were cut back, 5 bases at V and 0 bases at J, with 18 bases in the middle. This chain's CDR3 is CASSYVSHGSSYEQYF. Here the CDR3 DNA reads TGTGCCAGCAGTTATGTCTCCCACGGGAGCTCCTACGAGCAGTACTTC.

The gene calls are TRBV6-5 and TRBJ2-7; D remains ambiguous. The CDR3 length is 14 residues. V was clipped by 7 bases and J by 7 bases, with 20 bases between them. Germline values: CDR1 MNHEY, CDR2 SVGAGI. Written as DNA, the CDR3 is TGTGCCAGCATCTTGAGGACCGCGGTAGGGGAGCAGTACTTC. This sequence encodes CASILRTAVGEQYF.

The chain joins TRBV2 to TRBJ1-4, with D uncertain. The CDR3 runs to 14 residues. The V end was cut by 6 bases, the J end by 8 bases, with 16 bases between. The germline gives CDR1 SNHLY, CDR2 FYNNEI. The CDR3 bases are TGTGCCAGCAGACCTCTCGGGCAGAGGGAAAAACTGTTTTTT. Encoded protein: CASRPLGQREKLFF.

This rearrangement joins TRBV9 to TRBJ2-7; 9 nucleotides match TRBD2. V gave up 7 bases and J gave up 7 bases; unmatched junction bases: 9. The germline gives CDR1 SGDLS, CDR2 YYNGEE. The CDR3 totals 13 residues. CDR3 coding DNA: TGTGCCAGCGCGACTAGCGGCCTCTCAGAGCAGTACTTC. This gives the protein CASATSGLSEQYF. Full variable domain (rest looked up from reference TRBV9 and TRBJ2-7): DSGVTQTPKHLITATGQRVTLRCSPRSGDLSVYWYQQSLDQGLQFLIQYYNGEERAKGNILERFSAQQFPDLHSELNLSSLELGDSALYFCASATSGLSEQYFGPGTRLTVT.

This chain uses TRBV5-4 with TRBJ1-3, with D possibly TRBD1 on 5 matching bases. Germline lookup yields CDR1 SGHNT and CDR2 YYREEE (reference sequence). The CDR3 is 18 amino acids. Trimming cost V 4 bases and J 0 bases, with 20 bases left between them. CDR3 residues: CASSPAPSPGRSGNTIYF. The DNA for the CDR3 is TGTGCCAGCAGCCCCGCCCCGAGCCCAGGGCGCTCTGGAAACACCATATATTTT. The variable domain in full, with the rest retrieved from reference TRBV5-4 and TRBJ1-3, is ETGVTQSPTHLIKTRGQQVTLRCSSQSGHNTVSWYQQALGQGPQFIFQYYREEENGRGNFPPRFSGLQFPNYSSELNVNALELDDSALYLCASSPAPSPGRSGNTIYFGEGSWLTVV.

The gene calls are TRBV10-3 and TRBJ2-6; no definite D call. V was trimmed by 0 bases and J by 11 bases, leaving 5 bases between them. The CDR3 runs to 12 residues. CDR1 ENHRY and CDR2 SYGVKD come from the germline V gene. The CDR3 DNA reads TGTGCCATCAGTGAGTCAGTGGACGTCCTGACTTTC. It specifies CAISESVDVLTF.